This TCR beta chain emerged from a study of shared clonotypes between healthy human individuals. Study at large: Aged between 18 and 49, the donors were two women and a few men.

The authors distributed each subset's genomic DNA evenly over several immunoSEQ plates. Profiled with immunoSEQ multiplex PCR; TCRdb holds only in-frame clones, not every one. The repertoire consists of around 1,000,000 clones, with 60% to 80% occurring once and the leading ten covering about 0.89%. Each donor was a Caucasian adult residing in Nashville, Tennessee. CD4+ cell separation produced CD45RA+ naive and CD45RA-negative memory subsets. The specimen was memory CD4+ T cells from PBMCs. Subset specified: CD45RA-negative fraction. This clonotype was sampled from a man aged 18 to 29 in good health. Some clones in this sample may be carry-over from other donors' samples.

The chain's CDR3 is CASSQSGQGSTEAFF. The CDR3 DNA reads as TGTGCCAGCAGCCAATCGGGACAGGGATCCACTGAAGCTTTCTTT. The chain uses TRBV16 and TRBJ1-1, with TRBD1 matching 9 bases. Germline V gene sequence: CDR1 KGHSY, CDR2 FQNENV. This CDR3 spans 15 amino acids. After removal of 0 bases from V and 4 bases from J, the junction contained 3 bases not matched to a gene.